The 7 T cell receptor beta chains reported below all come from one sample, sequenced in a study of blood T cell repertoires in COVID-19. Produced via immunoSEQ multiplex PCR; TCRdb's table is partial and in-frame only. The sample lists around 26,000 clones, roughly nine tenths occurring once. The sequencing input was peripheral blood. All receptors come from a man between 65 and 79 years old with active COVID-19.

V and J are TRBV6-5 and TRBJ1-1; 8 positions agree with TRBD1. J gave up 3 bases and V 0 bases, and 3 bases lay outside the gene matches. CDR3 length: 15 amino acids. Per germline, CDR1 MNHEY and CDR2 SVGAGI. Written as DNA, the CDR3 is TGTGCCAGCAGTTACTCGTACAGGGGGTACACTGAAGCTTTCTTT. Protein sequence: CASSYSYRGYTEAFF.

This chain's CDR3 is CASSLAGLAGKDTQYF. The DNA for the CDR3 is TGTGCCAGCAGCTTGGCGGGACTAGCGGGAAAAGATACGCAGTATTTT. This sequence joins TRBV5-4 and TRBJ2-3; TRBD2 matches at 13 bases. The germline V gene has CDR1 SGHNT and CDR2 YYREEE (reference sequence). This CDR3 contains 16 residues. J was trimmed by 5 bases and V by 0 bases; bases with no gene match: 3.

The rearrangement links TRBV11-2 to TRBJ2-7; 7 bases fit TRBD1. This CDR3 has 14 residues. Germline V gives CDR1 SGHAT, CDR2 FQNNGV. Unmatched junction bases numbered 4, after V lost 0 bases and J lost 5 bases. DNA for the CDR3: TGTGCCAGCAGCTTAGAGAGAGGGGGCAACGAGCAGTACTTC. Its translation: CASSLERGGNEQYF.

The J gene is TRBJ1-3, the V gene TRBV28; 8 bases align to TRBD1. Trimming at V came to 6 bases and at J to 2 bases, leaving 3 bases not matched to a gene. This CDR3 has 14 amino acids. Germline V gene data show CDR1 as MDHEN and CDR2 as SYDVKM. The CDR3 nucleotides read TGTGCCAGCAGAGAGGGACAGGCTGGAAACACCATATATTTT. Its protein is CASREGQAGNTIYF.

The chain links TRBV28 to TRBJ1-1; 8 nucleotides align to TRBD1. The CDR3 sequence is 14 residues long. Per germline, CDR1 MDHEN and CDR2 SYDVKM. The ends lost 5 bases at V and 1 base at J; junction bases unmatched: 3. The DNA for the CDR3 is TGTGCCAGCAGTCGTGGACAGGGGAACACTGAAGCTTTCTTT. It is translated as CASSRGQGNTEAFF.

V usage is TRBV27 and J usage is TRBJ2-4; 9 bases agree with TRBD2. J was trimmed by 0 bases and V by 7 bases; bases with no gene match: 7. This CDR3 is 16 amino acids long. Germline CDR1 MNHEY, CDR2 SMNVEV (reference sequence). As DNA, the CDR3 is TGTGCCAGCAAACCTAGCGGGGCGGTAGCCAAAAACATTCAGTACTTC. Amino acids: CASKPSGAVAKNIQYF.

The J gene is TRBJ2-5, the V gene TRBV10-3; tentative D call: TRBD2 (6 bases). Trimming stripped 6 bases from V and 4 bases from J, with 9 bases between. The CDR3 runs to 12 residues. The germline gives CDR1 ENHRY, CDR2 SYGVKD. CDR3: CAISYGGETQYF. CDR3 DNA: TGTGCCATCAGCTACGGGGGAGAGACCCAGTACTTC.